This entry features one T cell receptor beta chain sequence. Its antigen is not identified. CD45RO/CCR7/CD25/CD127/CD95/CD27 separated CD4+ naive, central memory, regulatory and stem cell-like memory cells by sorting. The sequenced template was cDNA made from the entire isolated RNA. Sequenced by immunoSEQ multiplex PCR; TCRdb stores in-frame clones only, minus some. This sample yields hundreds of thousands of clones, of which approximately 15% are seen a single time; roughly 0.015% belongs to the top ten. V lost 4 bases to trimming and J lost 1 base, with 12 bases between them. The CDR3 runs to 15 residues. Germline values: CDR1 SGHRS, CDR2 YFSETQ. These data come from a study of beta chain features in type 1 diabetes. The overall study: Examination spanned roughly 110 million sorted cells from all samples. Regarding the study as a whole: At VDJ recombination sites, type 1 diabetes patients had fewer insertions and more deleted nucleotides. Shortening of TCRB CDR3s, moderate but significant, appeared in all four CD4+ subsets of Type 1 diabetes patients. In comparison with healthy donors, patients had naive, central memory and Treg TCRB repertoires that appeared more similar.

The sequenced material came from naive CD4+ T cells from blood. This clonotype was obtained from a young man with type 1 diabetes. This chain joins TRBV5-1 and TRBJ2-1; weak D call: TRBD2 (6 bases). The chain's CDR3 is CASSPIAESYNEQFF. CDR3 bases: TGCGCCAGCAGCCCAATAGCGGAGTCCTACAATGAGCAGTTCTTC.